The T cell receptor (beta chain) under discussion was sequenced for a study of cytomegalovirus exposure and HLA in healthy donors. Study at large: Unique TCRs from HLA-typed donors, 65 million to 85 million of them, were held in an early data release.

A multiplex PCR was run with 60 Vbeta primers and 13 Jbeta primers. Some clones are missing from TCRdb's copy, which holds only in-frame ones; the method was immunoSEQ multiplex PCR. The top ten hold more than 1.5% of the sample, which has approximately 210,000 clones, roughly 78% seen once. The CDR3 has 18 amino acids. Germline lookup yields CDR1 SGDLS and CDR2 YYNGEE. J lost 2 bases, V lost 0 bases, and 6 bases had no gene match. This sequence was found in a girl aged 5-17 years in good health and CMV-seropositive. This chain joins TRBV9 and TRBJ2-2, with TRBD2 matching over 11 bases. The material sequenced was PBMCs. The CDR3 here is CASSVALAGGPNTGELFF. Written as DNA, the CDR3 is TGTGCCAGCAGCGTAGCGCTAGCGGGGGGTCCCAACACCGGGGAGCTGTTTTTT.